This TCR beta chain was obtained from a study of Graves' ophthalmopathy and Graves' hyperthyroidism. Reliance was placed on clinical symptoms, serum thyroxine, TRAb, thyroid ultrasound and orbital computed tomography for diagnosis. Fresh peripheral blood, roughly 9.4 ml, was the PBMC source. The TCR beta CDR3 regions underwent amplification from RNA transcripts. RT-PCR was first run with HTBI primers, then multiplex PCR in a second round. From the multiplex PCR reads, TCRdb called clonotypes with MiXCR, one entry per CDR3 protein. The repertoire holds 350,000 to 400,000 distinct CDR3 sequences, with approximately 15% as singletons. This clonotype has a count of ten or more. The antigen is undetermined. Study results and caveats: Distinction of ophthalmopathy from stable hyperthyroidism by a 13-signature model reached almost 90% sensitivity and 81.08% specificity. The majority of expanded thyroid clonotypes above 0.001 frequency also occurred in blood.

Trimming cost V 7 bases and J 1 base; bases outside gene matches: 5. CDR3 length equals 14 residues. The V and J genes are TRBV12-3 or TRBV12-4 and TRBJ1-1; 8 nucleotides match TRBD1. The sequencing sample was made of peripheral blood. The source of this sequence is a woman between 18 and 29 years old with stable Graves' hyperthyroidism. The CDR3 bases are TGTGCCAGCACCTCCGGACAGGGGAACACTGAAGCTTTCTTT. Amino acids: CASTSGQGNTEAFF.